Listed below are T cell receptor beta chains from one sample, sequenced in a study of PD-1 blockade in classical Hodgkin lymphoma. Repertoires were generated with immunoSEQ multiplex PCR, while TCRdb's copy carries only in-frame clones and drops some. Of fewer than 8,500 clones listed, about 83% are singletons. Specimen: peripheral blood mononuclear cells (PBMCs), collected at baseline. The receptors derive from a human donor with classical Hodgkin lymphoma. Both conserved end residues are part of each CDR3.

TRBJ2-7	TRBV27	CASSTNDLPYEQYF
TRBJ1-2	TRBV19	CASRTGRGYTF
TRBJ1-3	TRBV11-2	CASSLGPAFSGNTIYF
TRBJ2-7	TRBV6-5	CASSYSRGFSYEQYF
TRBJ2-1	TRBV19	CASSMSSGPPGNEQFF
TRBJ1-6	TRBV30	CACVQGSSYNSPLHF
TRBJ2-7	TRBV5-3	CASSIRTSVDEQYF
TRBJ2-1	TRBV28	CASSSSFNQANTRSNNEQFF
TRBJ2-7	TRBV7-9	CASSPFEGVSYEQYF
TRBJ2-7	TRBV2	CASSEAGGGYPYEQYF
TRBJ1-2	TRBV23-1	CASSQRDREDYGYTF
TRBJ2-7	TRBV19	CASSRGQIGGRPSYEQYF
TRBJ2-2	TRBV7-2	CASSSLNTGELFF
TRBJ1-6	TRBV19	CASRFREPNSPLHF
TRBJ2-1	TRBV4-2	CASSQSGRENEQFF
TRBJ2-7	TRBV9	CASSVVDRGIDEQYF
TRBJ2-2	TRBV6-5	CASSPPPANTGELFF
TRBJ2-1	TRBV19	CASSKTSGSFDEQFF
TRBJ1-1	TRBV28	CASAFRLGRGRRAFF
TRBJ2-1	TRBV10-1	CASSEGTARSYNEQFF
TRBJ2-7	TRBV19	CASSNWDRGAGEQYF
TRBJ2-7	TRBV2	CASSEGRLAGGSSYEQYF
TRBJ2-2	TRBV19	CASSRYGQLNTGELFF
TRBJ2-7	TRBV5-3	CASSQAGSSYEQYF
TRBJ2-5	TRBV27	CASSLSLAGGEETQYF
TRBJ1-5	TRBV4-1	CASSQEAGNNQPQHF
TRBJ1-3	TRBV6-6	CASSPTGAVGTIYF